This is a list of T cell receptor beta chains from one sample in a study of T cells after yellow fever vaccination. Each CDR3 protein is one row after TCRdb ran MiXCR on the 5' RACE reads. The sample yields about 45,000 distinct CDR3 sequences, over 5.5% seen once. This specimen consisted of PBMCs, either bulk or a sorted T-cell subset (CD4+, CD8+, memory, or dextramer-sorted; not recorded which), obtained 45 days after the yellow fever booster vaccination. These receptors all stem from a man aged 25 to 40 who received the YFV17D yellow fever vaccine. The CDR3 runs from the conserved cysteine through the conserved F or W. Size is omitted from some rows. Given values are once, few, many or a class for expanded clones.

. | TRBV4-1 | CASSPDVSGRDEQFF
many | TRBV4-2 | CASSQESGLGQDTQYF
. | TRBV12-3/TRBV12-4 | CASSLQGANSPLRF
. | TRBV6-2/TRBV6-3 | CASSNAGTGVNQPQHF
many | TRBV19 | CASTKRTSTDTQYF
many | TRBV12-3/TRBV12-4 | CFTSSGRADTQYF
. | TRBV20-1 | CSALRQDAPGGTQYF
. | TRBV7-2 | CASSLVFGNNEQFF
many | TRBV10-3 | CAAQQGARGETQYF
many | TRBV28 | CASSPGGAIGYEQYF
. | TRBV7-2 | CASSSDRLGPREQYF
. | TRBV18 | CASSPDLGGPQFF
many | TRBV18 | CASSPVASGTYNEQFF
. | TRBV20-1 | CSASRLAGEETQYF
few | TRBV5-5 | CASSPSPSSGTFDEQYF
few | TRBV20-1 | CSATKVEDGTDTQYF
many | TRBV7-6 | CASSLDRGYYEQYF
many | TRBV28 | CASSPLVSSENNEQFF
few | TRBV7-3 | CASSLSWGNYNEQFF
few | TRBV27 | CASSFVLRGNNSPLHF
many | TRBV28 | CASSSRDSRAYEQYF
many | TRBV29-1 | CSAWDSSQYF
many | TRBV29-1 | CSGATGAGGGYTF
few | TRBV11-2 | CASSPRTSGSAALYSYNEQFF
few | TRBV12-3/TRBV12-4 | CASSNYAGPTQYF
. | TRBV9 | CASSVAERREQFF
many | TRBV5-1 | CASSLAGETQYF
many | TRBV5-5 | CASSSREGLDVGELFF
many | TRBV12-3/TRBV12-4 | CASSNSGSGGETQYF
many | TRBV11-1 | CASSRRRPPYEQYF
. | TRBV20-1 | CSAQGHVNTEAFF
many | TRBV6-2/TRBV6-3 | CASSRTSGSYEQYF
. | TRBV7-2 | CASGSGTHNSPLHF
many | TRBV7-2 | CASSPRSGREQYF
. | TRBV30 | CAWSVLQEQYF
many | TRBV20-1 | CSALPGQGNEQYF
. | TRBV12-3/TRBV12-4 | CASRGTSGFGELFF
many | TRBV11-2 | CASSLERRVIGQYF
many | TRBV5-5 | CASSSGQGGAFF
. | TRBV6-5 | CASSPPGRAGELFF
many | TRBV7-2 | CASSPLAGPPTDTQYF